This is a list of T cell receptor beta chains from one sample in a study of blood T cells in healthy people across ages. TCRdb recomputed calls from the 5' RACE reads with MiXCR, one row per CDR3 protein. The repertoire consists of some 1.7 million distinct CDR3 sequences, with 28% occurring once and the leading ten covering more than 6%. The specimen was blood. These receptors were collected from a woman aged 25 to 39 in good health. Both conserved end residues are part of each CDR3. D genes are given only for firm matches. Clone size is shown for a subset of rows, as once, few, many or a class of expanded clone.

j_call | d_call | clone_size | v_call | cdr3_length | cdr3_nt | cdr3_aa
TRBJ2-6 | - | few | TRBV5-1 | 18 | TGCACCAGCAGCTTGGGATTGGGCAGGGTCTCTGGGGCCAACGTCCCGACTTTC | CTSSLGLGRVSGANVPTF
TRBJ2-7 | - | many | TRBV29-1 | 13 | TGCAGCGTTCGTCTGGGTATCTCCTACGAGCAGTACTTC | CSVRLGISYEQYF
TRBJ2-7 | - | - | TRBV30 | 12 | TGTGCCTGGAGTGTAGATGGCCACGAGCAGTACTTC | CAWSVDGHEQYF
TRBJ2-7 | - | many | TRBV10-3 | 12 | TGTGCCATCAGCCCTTCAGGATACGAGCAGTACTTC | CAISPSGYEQYF
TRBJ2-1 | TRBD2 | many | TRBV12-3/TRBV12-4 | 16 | TGTGCCAGCAGTTTGGGTTCCAGCGGGGCCCACAATGAGCAGTTCTTC | CASSLGSSGAHNEQFF
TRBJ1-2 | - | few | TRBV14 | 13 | TGTGCCAGCAGCCGCCGGGCTCTCGAAGGCTACACCTTC | CASSRRALEGYTF
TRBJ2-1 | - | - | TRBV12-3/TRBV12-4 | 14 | TGTGCCAGCTTTCCGGGATTCTCCTACAATGAGCAGTTCTTC | CASFPGFSYNEQFF
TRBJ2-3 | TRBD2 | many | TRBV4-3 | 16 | TGCGCCAGCAGCCAAGACGCGGGAGAGGGGTCAGATACGCAGTATTTT | CASSQDAGEGSDTQYF
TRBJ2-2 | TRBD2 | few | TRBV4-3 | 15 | TGCGCCAGCAGCCAGGAGCGGGAGGGAGCCGGGGAGCTGTTTTTT | CASSQEREGAGELFF
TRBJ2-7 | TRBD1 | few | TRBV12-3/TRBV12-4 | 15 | TGTGCCAGCAGCCCCCCCCGGGACAGGGGGTCCGAGCAGTACTTC | CASSPPRDRGSEQYF
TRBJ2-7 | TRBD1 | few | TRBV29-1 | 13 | TGCAGCGTTGAGGCAGGGGGCACCTACGAGCAGTACTTC | CSVEAGGTYEQYF
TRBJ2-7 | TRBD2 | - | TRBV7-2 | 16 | TGTGCCAGCAGCTACCGGGAGGGACTAGAGGGGATCGAGCAGTACTTC | CASSYREGLEGIEQYF
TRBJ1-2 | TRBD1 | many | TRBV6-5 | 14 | TGTGCCAGCAGAAAAGGACAGGGGAACTATGGCTACACCTTC | CASRKGQGNYGYTF
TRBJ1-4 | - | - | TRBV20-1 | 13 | TGCAGTGCTAGAGAGGGAGGTCATGAAAAACTGTTTTTT | CSAREGGHEKLFF
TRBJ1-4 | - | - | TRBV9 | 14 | TGTGCCAGCAGCGTCGGAGGGTCTAATGAAAAACTGTTTTTT | CASSVGGSNEKLFF
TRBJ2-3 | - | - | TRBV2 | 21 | TGTGCCAGCAGTGATACCACAGACCCTAGGCCACAGACAGGAGACACAGATACGCAGTATTTT | CASSDTTDPRPQTGDTDTQYF
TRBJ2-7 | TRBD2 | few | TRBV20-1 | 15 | TGCAGTGCTGGACCCGCTAGCGGGGGCTCCTACGAGCAGTACTTC | CSAGPASGGSYEQYF
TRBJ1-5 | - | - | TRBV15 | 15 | TGTGCCACCAGCAGTGGGGGGGTACGCGATCAGCCCCAGCATTTT | CATSSGGVRDQPQHF
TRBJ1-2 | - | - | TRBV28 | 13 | TGTGCCAGCAGTTTAGAAGGGCGACCCCTCGACACCTTC | CASSLEGRPLDTF
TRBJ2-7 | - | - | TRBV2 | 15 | TGTGCCAGCATCTTTGACGCTAACCCTCCCTACGAGCAGTACTTC | CASIFDANPPYEQYF
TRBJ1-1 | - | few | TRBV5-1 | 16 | TGCGCCAGCAGCTTGTCCGGGGGAGTCGGGAACACTGAAGCTTTCTTT | CASSLSGGVGNTEAFF
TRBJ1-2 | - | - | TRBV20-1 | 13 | TGCAGTGCTAGAATCCGAGCAGGGTCGGGCCACACCTTC | CSARIRAGSGHTF
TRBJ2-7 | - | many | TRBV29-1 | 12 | TGCAGCGTTGTCCAGGCTACCTACGAGCAGTACTTC | CSVVQATYEQYF
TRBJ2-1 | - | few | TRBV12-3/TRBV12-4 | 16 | TGTGCCAGCAGTTTCGGGGAGGGGGGCCCCTACAATGAGCAGTTCTTC | CASSFGEGGPYNEQFF
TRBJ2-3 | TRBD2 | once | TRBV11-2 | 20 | TGTGCCGGCAGCCGACCCCGGACCTCCGGGACTAGCAAAGCCACAGATACGCAGTATTTT | CAGSRPRTSGTSKATDTQYF
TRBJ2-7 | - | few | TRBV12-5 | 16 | TGTGCTAGTGGATTGCCGCGGGCGGTGAGCTCCTACGAGCAGTACTTC | CASGLPRAVSSYEQYF
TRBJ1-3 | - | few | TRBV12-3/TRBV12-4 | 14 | TGTGCCAGCAGTCCCACAGGGTCCGGAAACACCATATATTTT | CASSPTGSGNTIYF
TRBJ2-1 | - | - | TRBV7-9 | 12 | TGTGCCAGCAGCTTCGTCGGAGATGAGCAGTTCTTC | CASSFVGDEQFF
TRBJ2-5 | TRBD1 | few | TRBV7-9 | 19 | TGTGCCAGCAGCCCCTTGGCGGGACAGGGGGCTGGAAAGTCAGAGACCCAGTACTTC | CASSPLAGQGAGKSETQYF
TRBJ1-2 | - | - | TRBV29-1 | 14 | TGCAGCGTTGACCACAGGGAATCAAACTATGGCTACACCTTC | CSVDHRESNYGYTF
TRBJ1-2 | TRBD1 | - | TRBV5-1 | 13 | TGCGCCAGCAGCCCGGGACAGAGCTATGGCCACACCTTC | CASSPGQSYGHTF
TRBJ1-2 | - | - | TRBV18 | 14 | TGTGCCGGCTCACCCTCTGAGGGGTTCTATGGCTACACCTTC | CAGSPSEGFYGYTF
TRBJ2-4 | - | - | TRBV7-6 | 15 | TGTGCCAGCAGCTTAGGCGGAGGGTCTCGCAATGAGCAGTACTTC | CASSLGGGSRNEQYF
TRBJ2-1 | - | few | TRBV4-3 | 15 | TGCGCCAGCAGCCAAGAGGGCAGCTCCTACAATGAGCAGTTCTTC | CASSQEGSSYNEQFF
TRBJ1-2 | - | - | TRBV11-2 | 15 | TGTGCCAGCAGCTTAGATGGCCAACTATCTTATGGCCACACCTTC | CASSLDGQLSYGHTF
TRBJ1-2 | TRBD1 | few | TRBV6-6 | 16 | TGTGCCAGCAGTTACTCCCCTAGACAGGGGATATATGGCTACACCTTC | CASSYSPRQGIYGYTF
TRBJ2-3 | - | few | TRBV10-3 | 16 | TGTGCCATCAGTGAGTCGAACACGGGTGGCACAGATACGCAGTATTTT | CAISESNTGGTDTQYF
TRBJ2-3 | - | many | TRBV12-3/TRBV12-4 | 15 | TGTGCCAGCAGTTCCTTGGGGTCCCCACAAGATACGCAGTATTTT | CASSSLGSPQDTQYF
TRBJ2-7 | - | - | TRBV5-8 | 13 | TGTGCCAGCGGCCGGGAACACCTACTAGAGCAGTACTTC | CASGREHLLEQYF
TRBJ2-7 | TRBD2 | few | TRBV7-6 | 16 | TGTGCCAGCAGCTTCGGACTAGCGGGCGAATCCTACGAGCAGTACTTC | CASSFGLAGESYEQYF